This entry lists 21 T cell receptor beta chains sequenced from one sample in a study of neurological immune-mediated disorders. TCRdb used MiXCR to reprocess the 5' RACE reads, holding one entry per CDR3 protein. The sample has about 44,000 distinct CDR3 sequences, roughly 21% seen once; the top ten hold 4% to 5.5%. Time point noted: technical triplicate 3. The sample taken for sequencing was PBMCs. These receptors originate from a man aged 55 to 70 with HTLV-1-associated myelopathy (HAM/TSP).

This clonotype was counted ten times or more. J is TRBJ2-1 and V is TRBV12-3 or TRBV12-4, with 9 bases aligning to TRBD2. This CDR3 is 19 amino acids long. V was clipped by 6 bases and J by 7 bases; unmatched bases: 22. Here the CDR3 reads CASSTKGRREGLWGNEQFF. In DNA form, the CDR3 reads TGTGCCAGCAGCACCAAGGGGCGGCGGGAGGGCCTTTGGGGGAATGAGCAGTTCTTC.

With regard to this clonotype: This CDR3 fails to terminate in the conserved phenylalanine or tryptophan, so it likely reflects a read error. V usage is TRBV10-3 and J usage is TRBJ2-7; D is perhaps TRBD1 (5 bases). Germline CDR1 and CDR2: ENHRY and SYGVKD. Between the trimmed V and J ends, which lost 6 bases and 6 bases, there was a span of 12 bases. The length of the CDR3 is 12 residues. The CDR3 DNA is TGTGCCATCAGCCCACAGGAGCGCGAGCAGTACATC. Protein product: CAISPQEREQYI.

This clonotype was counted at least ten times. This chain links TRBV4-2 with TRBJ2-1; perhaps D is TRBD1 or TRBD2 (6 bases each). Germline-derived CDR1 and CDR2 are LGHNA and YNFKEQ. This CDR3 contains 18 residues. The germline V and J ends were trimmed by 0 bases and 5 bases, with 20 bases remaining between them. CDR3 sequence reads: CASSQDPGRGVRNNEQFF. CDR3 sequence (DNA): TGTGCCAGCAGCCAAGATCCTGGTAGGGGGGTCCGGAACAATGAGCAGTTCTTC.

The table lists this clonotype with a few counts. The CDR3 sequence: CASRQTSGSYNEQFF. CDR3 DNA sequence: TGTGCCAGCAGGCAAACTAGCGGCTCCTACAATGAGCAGTTCTTC. The chain links TRBV28 to TRBJ2-1; the match to TRBD2 covers 8 bases. V lost 6 bases to trimming and J lost 0 bases; unmatched junction nucleotides: 4. CDR1 is MDHEN and CDR2 is SYDVKM in the germline V gene. This CDR3 is 15 amino acids long.

This clonotype was observed at least ten times. The rearrangement uses TRBV12-3 or TRBV12-4 and TRBJ2-1, with D perhaps matching TRBD2 (6 bases). The V end was cut by 6 bases, the J end by 5 bases, with 23 bases between. CDR3 length: 17 amino acids. CDR3 sequence (DNA): TGTGCCAGCAGCCCGCAAAGACTAGTTTCCCCCCACAATGAGCAGTTCTTC. Amino acids: CASSPQRLVSPHNEQFF.

The chain couples TRBV27 to TRBJ2-7; 8 bases are shared with TRBD1. With V trimmed by 7 bases and J by 3 bases, 8 bases remained unmatched. Looked up from germline, CDR1 is MNHEY and CDR2 is SMNVEV (reference sequence). There are 14 residues in the CDR3. CDR3 loop: CASTSRDRSYEQYF. The CDR3 DNA reads as TGTGCCAGCACTTCACGGGACAGGAGCTACGAGCAGTACTTC.

This clonotype was recorded at least ten times. The chain recombines TRBV29-1 with TRBJ1-1; D unclear. Germline V gene sequence: CDR1 SQVTM, CDR2 ANQGSEA. V gave up 4 bases and J gave up 2 bases, with 14 bases separating them. This CDR3 has 14 amino acids. The CDR3 spells CSVVVGVSNTEAFF. CDR3 nucleotides: TGCAGCGTTGTGGTTGGGGTCTCCAACACTGAAGCTTTCTTT.

This clonotype came up many times. The chain has TRBV5-1 and TRBJ1-1; 12 positions match TRBD1. The germline V gene has CDR1 SGHRS and CDR2 YFSETQ. V shed 4 bases, J shed 1 base, and the junction held 17 bases outside the gene matches. The CDR3 runs to 20 residues. The CDR3 region is CASSLPSSGTGGRRNTEAFF. DNA for the CDR3: TGCGCCAGCAGCCTCCCGTCCTCCGGGACAGGGGGCAGGCGGAACACTGAAGCTTTCTTT.

The V gene is TRBV15, the J gene TRBJ2-7; D is perhaps TRBD1 or TRBD2 (5 bases each). The CDR3 is 17 amino acids. Germline CDR1 is LNHNV and CDR2 is YYDKDF (reference sequence). Trimming left V 0 bases short and J 3 bases short, with 18 bases between. CDR3 region: CATSRETGTASFYEQYF. The CDR3 coding sequence is TGTGCCACCAGCAGAGAAACCGGGACCGCAAGCTTCTACGAGCAGTACTTC.

The rearrangement links TRBV7-6 to TRBJ2-3; 11 bases line up with TRBD2. Germline V gene data show CDR1 as SGHVS and CDR2 as FNYEAQ. J lost 12 bases, V lost 5 bases, and 10 bases had no gene match. The CDR3 runs 14 residues. CDR3 DNA: TGTGCCAGCAGCCCGGGGACTAGCGGACCCCTACAGTATTTT. Protein sequence: CASSPGTSGPLQYF.

The chain couples TRBV2 to TRBJ1-5; no reliable D call. TRBJ2-3 explains the end of the DNA better; the J call may be wrong. The germline V gene has CDR1 SNHLY and CDR2 FYNNEI. This CDR3 contains 15 residues. The DNA of the CDR3 is TGTGCCAGCAGTGAGGTGGAATATAGCAATCATCCCCAGTATTTT. Translated: CASSEVEYSNHPQYF.

The V gene is TRBV27, the J gene TRBJ1-2, with D perhaps matching TRBD1 (6 bases). Trimming shortened V by 5 bases and J by 8 bases, and 15 bases separated the two germline ends. Germline V gene lookup returns CDR1 MNHEY and CDR2 SMNVEV (reference sequence). The CDR3 spans 13 residues. The CDR3 is CASSPTGLVGYTF. The CDR3 coding sequence is TGTGCCAGCAGTCCTACAGGGCTGGTAGGCTACACCTTC.

This clonotype was detected ten times or more. V usage is TRBV7-3 and J usage is TRBJ2-1, with a tentative D call TRBD2 (6 bases). From germline, CDR1 is SGHTA and CDR2 FQGTGA. Deletions cut 5 bases from V and 0 bases from J, with 14 bases between. The CDR3 contains 16 residues. This CDR3 is CASSPADGSSYNEQFF. Here the CDR3 DNA reads TGTGCCAGCAGCCCCGCTGACGGGAGCTCCTACAATGAGCAGTTCTTC. The full variable domain, with the rest looked up from reference TRBV7-3 and TRBJ2-1, is GAGVSQTPSNKVTEKGKYVELRCDPISGHTALYWYRQSLGQGPEFLIYFQGTGAADDSGLPNDRFFAVRPEGSVSTLKIQRTERGDSAVYLCASSPADGSSYNEQFFGPGTRLTVL.

This chain connects TRBV11-2 to TRBJ2-1; 10 bases are a match to TRBD2. With 5 bases clipped from V and 6 bases from J, the junction kept 10 bases outside the gene matches. This CDR3 is 16 amino acids long. Germline V gives CDR1 SGHAT, CDR2 FQNNGV. The CDR3 DNA follows: TGTGCCAGCAGCCCCCGGACTAGCGGCAGCCCCAATGAGCAGTTCTTC. It specifies CASSPRTSGSPNEQFF.

This clonotype was seen repeatedly, ten times or more. The chain employs TRBV12-3 or TRBV12-4 and TRBJ2-3; no clear D gene. The V end was cut by 4 bases, the J end by 6 bases, with 8 bases between. The CDR3 is 12 amino acids. The CDR3 DNA reads as TGTGCCAGCAGTTCCTCGCGGGATACGCAGTATTTT. It codes for CASSSSRDTQYF.

This clonotype was counted between two and nine times. The chain combines TRBV20-1 with TRBJ1-3; D gene unclear. CDR1 and CDR2 (germline): DFQATT, SNEGSKA (reference sequence). V was clipped by 0 bases and J by 1 base, with 10 bases between them. This CDR3 has 15 amino acids. This CDR3 is CSARDRGKSGNTIYF. CDR3 DNA: TGCAGTGCTAGAGATCGTGGGAAATCTGGAAACACCATATATTTT.

There are many counts of this clonotype. V gene TRBV5-1 combines with J gene TRBJ2-1, with 7 bases fitting TRBD1. Germline CDR1 SGHRS, CDR2 YFSETQ. Trimming at V came to 4 bases and at J to 3 bases, leaving 4 bases not matched to a gene. CDR3 length: 14 residues. This CDR3 is CASSPGQNYNEQFF. The CDR3 coding sequence is TGCGCCAGCAGCCCGGGACAGAACTACAATGAGCAGTTCTTC.

This chain uses TRBV30 with TRBJ2-2; the D is unclear. CDR1 is GTSNPN, CDR2 SVGIG, per germline (reference sequence). The CDR3 spans 12 residues. Trimming stripped 0 bases from V and 6 bases from J, with 5 bases between. This CDR3 reads CAWSVPPGELFF. The CDR3 DNA follows: TGTGCCTGGAGTGTTCCCCCCGGGGAGCTGTTTTTT.

This clonotype was seen ten or more times. The rearrangement joins TRBV5-1 to TRBJ1-5; perhaps TRBD1 as D (6 bases). V was clipped by 0 bases and J by 7 bases, with 14 bases between them. The CDR3 runs 15 residues. Germline V gene sequence: CDR1 SGHRS, CDR2 YFSETQ. CDR3 in DNA: TGCGCCAGCAGCTTGGTGGGGGGGCAGGGACAGCCCCAGCATTTT. Its protein product is CASSLVGGQGQPQHF.

The table lists this clonotype with a few counts. This rearrangement joins TRBV5-8 to TRBJ2-5; the match to TRBD2 covers 8 bases. This CDR3 is built from 17 residues. V shed 3 bases, J shed 2 bases, and the junction held 12 bases outside the gene matches. The germline V gene encodes CDR1 SGHTS and CDR2 YDEGEE. Here the CDR3 reads CASSSLVGTRVQETQYF. The CDR3, as DNA: TGTGCCAGCAGCTCACTGGTGGGGACTAGGGTGCAAGAGACCCAGTACTTC.

This clonotype has ten or more counts. The chain recombines TRBV20-1 with TRBJ2-2; tentatively, D is TRBD1 (5 bases). Looked up from germline, CDR1 is DFQATT and CDR2 is SNEGSKA (reference sequence). The V end was cut by 3 bases, the J end by 0 bases, with 14 bases between. CDR3 length: 16 amino acids. CDR3 coding DNA: TGCAGTGCTAGTGGTAGGAGACAGTCGAACACCGGGGAGCTGTTTTTT. The encoded protein is CSASGRRQSNTGELFF.